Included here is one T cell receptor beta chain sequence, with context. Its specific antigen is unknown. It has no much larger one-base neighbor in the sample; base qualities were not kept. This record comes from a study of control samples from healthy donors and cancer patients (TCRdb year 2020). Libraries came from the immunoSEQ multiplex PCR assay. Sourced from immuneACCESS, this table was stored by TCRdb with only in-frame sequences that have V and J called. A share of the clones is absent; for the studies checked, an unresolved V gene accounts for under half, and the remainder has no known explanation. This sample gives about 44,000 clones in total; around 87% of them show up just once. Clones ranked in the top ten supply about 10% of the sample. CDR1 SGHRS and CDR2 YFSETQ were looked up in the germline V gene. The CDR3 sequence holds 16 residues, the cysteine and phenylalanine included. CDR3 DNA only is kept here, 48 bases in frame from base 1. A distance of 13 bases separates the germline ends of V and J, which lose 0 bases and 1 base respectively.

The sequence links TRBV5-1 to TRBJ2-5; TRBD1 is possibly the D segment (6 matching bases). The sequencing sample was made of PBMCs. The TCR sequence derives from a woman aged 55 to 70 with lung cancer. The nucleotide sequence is TGCGCCAGCAGCTTGGCCCCCGGACAGATCCAAGAGACCCAGTACTTC. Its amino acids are CASSLAPGQIQETQYF.